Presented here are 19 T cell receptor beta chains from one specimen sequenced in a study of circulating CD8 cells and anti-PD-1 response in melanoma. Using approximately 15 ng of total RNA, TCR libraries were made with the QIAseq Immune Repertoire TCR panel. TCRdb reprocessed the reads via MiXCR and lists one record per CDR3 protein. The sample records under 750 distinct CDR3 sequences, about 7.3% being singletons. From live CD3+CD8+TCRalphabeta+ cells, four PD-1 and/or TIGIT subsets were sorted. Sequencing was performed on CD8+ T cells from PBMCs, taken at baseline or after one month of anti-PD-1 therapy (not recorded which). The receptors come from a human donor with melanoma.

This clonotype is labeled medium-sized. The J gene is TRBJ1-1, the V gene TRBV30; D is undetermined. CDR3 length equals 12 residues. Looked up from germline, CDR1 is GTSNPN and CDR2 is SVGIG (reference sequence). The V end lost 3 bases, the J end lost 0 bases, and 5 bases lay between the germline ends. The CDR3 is CAWSRMNTEAFF. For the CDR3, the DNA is TGTGCCTGGAGCCGGATGAACACTGAAGCTTTCTTT.

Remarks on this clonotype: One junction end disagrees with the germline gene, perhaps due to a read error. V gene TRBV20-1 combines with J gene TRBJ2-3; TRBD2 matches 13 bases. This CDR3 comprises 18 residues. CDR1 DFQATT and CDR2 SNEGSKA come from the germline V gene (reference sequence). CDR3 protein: CCARSQGLAGAPAGTQYF. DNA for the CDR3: TGCTGTGCTAGATCCCAAGGACTAGCGGGGGCCCCCGCAGGTACGCAGTATTTT.

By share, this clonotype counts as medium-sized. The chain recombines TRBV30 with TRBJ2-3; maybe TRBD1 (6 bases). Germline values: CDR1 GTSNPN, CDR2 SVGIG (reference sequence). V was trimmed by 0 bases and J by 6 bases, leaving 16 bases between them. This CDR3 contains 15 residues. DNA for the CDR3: TGTGCCTGGAGTGTACTATTACAGGGTGGTGATACGCAGTATTTT. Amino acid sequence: CAWSVLLQGGDTQYF.

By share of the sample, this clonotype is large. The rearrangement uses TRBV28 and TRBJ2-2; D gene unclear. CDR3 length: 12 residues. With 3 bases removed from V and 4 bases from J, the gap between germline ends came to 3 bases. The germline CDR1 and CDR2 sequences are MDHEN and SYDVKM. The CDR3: CASSFGTGELFF. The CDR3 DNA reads TGTGCCAGCAGTTTCGGCACCGGGGAGCTGTTTTTT. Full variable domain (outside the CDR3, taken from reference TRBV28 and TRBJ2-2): DVKVTQSSRYLVKRTGEKVFLECVQDMDHENMFWYRQDPGLGLRLIYFSYDVKMKEKGDIPEGYSVSREKKERFSLILESASTNQTSMYLCASSFGTGELFFGEGSRLTVL.

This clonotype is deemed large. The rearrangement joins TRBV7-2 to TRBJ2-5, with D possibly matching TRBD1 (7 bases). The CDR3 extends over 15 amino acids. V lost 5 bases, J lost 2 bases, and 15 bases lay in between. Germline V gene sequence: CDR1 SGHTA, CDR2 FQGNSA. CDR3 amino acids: CASSATGDSQETQYF. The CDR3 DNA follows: TGTGCCAGCAGCGCCACAGGGGACTCTCAAGAGACCCAGTACTTC.

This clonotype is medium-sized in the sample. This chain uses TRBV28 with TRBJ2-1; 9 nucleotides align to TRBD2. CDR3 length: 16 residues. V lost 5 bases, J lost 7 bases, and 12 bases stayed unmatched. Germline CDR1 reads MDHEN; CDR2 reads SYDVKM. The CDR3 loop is CASSTNFGTSINEQFF. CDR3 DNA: TGTGCCAGCAGTACTAATTTCGGGACTAGCATTAATGAGCAGTTCTTC. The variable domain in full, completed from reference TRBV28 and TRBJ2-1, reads DVKVTQSSRYLVKRTGEKVFLECVQDMDHENMFWYRQDPGLGLRLIYFSYDVKMKEKGDIPEGYSVSREKKERFSLILESASTNQTSMYLCASSTNFGTSINEQFFGPGTRLTVL.

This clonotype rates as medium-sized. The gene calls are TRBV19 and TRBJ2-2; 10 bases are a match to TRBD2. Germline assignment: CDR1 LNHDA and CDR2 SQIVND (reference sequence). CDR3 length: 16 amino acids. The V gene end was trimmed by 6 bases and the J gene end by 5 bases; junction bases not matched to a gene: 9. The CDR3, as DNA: TGTGCCAGTAGCGCACTAGCGGGAAGAGGTACCGGGGAGCTGTTTTTT. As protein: CASSALAGRGTGELFF.

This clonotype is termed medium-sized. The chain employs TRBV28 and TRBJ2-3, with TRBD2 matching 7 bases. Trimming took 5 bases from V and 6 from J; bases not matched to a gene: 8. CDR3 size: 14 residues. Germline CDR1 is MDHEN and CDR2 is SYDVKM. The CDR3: CASSLRTSGDTQYF. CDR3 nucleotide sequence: TGTGCCAGCAGTCTGCGGACTAGTGGGGATACGCAGTATTTT.

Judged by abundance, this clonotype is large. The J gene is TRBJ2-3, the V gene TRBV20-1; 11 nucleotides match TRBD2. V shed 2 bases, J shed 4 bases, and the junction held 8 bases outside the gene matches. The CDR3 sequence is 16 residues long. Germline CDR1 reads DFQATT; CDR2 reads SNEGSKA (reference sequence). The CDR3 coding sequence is TGCAGTGCTAGACCTGTACTAGCGGGGGACGCAGATACGCAGTATTTT. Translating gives CSARPVLAGDADTQYF.

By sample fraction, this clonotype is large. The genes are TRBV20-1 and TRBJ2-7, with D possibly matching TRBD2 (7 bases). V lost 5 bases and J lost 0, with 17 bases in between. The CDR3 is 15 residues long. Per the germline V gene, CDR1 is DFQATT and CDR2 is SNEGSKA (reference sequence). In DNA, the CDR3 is TGCAGTGCTGCCTTCCCGGGGGGCGGCTCCTACGAGCAGTACTTC. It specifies CSAAFPGGGSYEQYF.

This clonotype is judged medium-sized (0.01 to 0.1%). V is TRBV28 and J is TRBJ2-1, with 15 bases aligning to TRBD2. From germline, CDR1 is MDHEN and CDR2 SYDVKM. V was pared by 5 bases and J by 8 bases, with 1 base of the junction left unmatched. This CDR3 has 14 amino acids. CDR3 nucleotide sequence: TGTGCCAGCAGTCGGACTAGCGGGGGGGATGAGCAGTTCTTC. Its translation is CASSRTSGGDEQFF. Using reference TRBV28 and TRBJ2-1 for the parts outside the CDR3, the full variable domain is DVKVTQSSRYLVKRTGEKVFLECVQDMDHENMFWYRQDPGLGLRLIYFSYDVKMKEKGDIPEGYSVSREKKERFSLILESASTNQTSMYLCASSRTSGGDEQFFGPGTRLTVL.

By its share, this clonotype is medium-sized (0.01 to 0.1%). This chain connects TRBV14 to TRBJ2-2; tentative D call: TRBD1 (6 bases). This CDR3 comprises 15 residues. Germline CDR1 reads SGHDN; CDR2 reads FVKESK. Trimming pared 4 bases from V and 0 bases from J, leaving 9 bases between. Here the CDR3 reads CASSLRGTNTGELFF. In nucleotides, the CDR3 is TGTGCCAGCAGCCTCAGGGGTACGAACACCGGGGAGCTGTTTTTT.

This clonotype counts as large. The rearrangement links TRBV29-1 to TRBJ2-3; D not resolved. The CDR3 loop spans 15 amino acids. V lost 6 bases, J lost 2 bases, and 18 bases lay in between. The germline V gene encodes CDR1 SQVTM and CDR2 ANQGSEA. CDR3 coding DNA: TGCAGCGTATGGGCCGACGGTCTGCTCACAGATACGCAGTATTTT. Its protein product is CSVWADGLLTDTQYF.

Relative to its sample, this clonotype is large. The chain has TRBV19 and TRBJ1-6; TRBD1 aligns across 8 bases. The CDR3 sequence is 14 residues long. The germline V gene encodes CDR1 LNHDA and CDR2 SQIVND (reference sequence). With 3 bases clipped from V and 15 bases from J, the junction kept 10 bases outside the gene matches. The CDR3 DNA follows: TGTGCCAGTAGTATGGCCCCGACAGGGGCGCTCCTCCACTTT. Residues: CASSMAPTGALLHF. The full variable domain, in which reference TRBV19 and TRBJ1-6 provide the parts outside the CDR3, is DGGITQSPKYLFRKEGQNVTLSCEQNLNHDAMYWYRQDPGQGLRLIYYSQIVNDFQKGDIAEGYSVSREKKESFPLTVTSAQKNPTAFYLCASSMAPTGALLHFGNGTRLTVT.

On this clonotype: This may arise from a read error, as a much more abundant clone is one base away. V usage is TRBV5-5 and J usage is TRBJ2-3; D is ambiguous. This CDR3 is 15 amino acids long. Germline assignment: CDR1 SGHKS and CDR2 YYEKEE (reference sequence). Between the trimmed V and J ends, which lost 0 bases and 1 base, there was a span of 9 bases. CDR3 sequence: CASSLGLDRTDTQYF. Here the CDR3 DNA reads TGTGCCAGCAGCTTGGGCCTAGATCGCACAGATACGCAGTATTTT.

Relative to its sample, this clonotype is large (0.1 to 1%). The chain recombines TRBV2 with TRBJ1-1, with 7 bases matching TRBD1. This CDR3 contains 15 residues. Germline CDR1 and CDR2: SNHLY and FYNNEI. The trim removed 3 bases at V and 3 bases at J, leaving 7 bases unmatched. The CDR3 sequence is CASSEYITGDTEAFF. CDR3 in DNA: TGTGCCAGCAGTGAGTATATTACAGGGGACACTGAAGCTTTCTTT.

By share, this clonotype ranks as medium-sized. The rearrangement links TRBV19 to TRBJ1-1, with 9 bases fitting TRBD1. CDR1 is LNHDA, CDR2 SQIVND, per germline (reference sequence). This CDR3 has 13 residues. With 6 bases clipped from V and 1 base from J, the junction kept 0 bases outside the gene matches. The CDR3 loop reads CASRGQGNTEAFF. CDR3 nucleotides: TGTGCCAGTAGGGGACAGGGGAACACTGAAGCTTTCTTT.

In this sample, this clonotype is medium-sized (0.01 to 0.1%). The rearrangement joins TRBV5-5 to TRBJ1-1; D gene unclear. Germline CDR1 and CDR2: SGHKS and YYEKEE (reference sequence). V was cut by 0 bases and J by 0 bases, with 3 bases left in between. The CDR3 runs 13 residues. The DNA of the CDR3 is TGTGCCAGCAGCTTGGGGATGAACACTGAAGCTTTCTTT. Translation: CASSLGMNTEAFF.

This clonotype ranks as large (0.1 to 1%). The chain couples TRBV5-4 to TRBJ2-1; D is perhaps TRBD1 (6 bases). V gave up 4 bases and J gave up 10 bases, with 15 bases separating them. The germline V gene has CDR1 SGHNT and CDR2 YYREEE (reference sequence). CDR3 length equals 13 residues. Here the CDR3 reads CASSPTGEPEQFF. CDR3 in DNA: TGTGCCAGCAGCCCGACAGGAGAACCCGAGCAGTTCTTC.